Sequencing of this T cell receptor (beta chain) was carried out in a study of spatial heterogeneity in lung cancer. About the research overall: Alpha-chain sequences were consistently detected in smaller numbers than beta-chain sequences. Every unique TCR and UMI combination, on average, appeared more than ten times in raw reads.

One entry per CDR3 protein, called by TCRdb with MiXCR from the 5' RACE reads. Among approximately 92,000 distinct CDR3 sequences, around 12% were seen once, and the ten largest hold roughly 41%. CDR3 length: 16 amino acids. Germline V CDR1 and CDR2: SGHNT, YYREEE (reference sequence). Losses at the gene ends were 1 base for V and 7 bases for J; bases not matched to a gene: 8. This clonotype was seen only a few times. Noted time point: sample taken at primary tumor resection. Unsorted whole RNA from tumor, nontumor lung or frozen PBMC underwent sequencing. Samples were obtained from approximately 76 donors, all untreated early-stage non-small cell lung cancer patients.

The chain recombines TRBV5-4 with TRBJ2-2; 9 nucleotides match TRBD2. The sample in question was PBMCs, obtained at surgery. This clonotype originated in a male donor with early-stage non-small cell lung cancer. CDR3 DNA: TGTGCCAGCAGCTTGAAAATAGCGGGAGCCCTCGGGGAGCTGTTTTTT. Protein: CASSLKIAGALGELFF.